What follows are 10 T cell receptor beta chains derived from one specimen sequenced in a study of shared clonotypes between healthy human individuals. Method: immunoSEQ multiplex PCR; TCRdb's copy keeps in-frame clones and lacks some. The table shows about 680,000 clones, with more than 70% occurring only once. The sample was memory CD4+ T cells sorted from blood. Subset reported: CD45RA-negative fraction. These receptors were obtained from a woman aged 25 to 39 in good health.

The chain has TRBV9 and TRBJ2-2, with D unclear. The CDR3 length is 16 residues. The germline V gene encodes CDR1 SGDLS and CDR2 YYNGEE. The V end lost 0 bases, the J end lost 0 bases, and 9 bases lay between the germline ends. CDR3 region: CASSVELLANTGELFF. The DNA of the CDR3 is TGTGCCAGCAGCGTAGAACTCCTCGCGAACACCGGGGAGCTGTTTTTT.

The chain joins TRBV2 to TRBJ2-2, with D perhaps TRBD2 (5 bases). Germline CDR1 is SNHLY and CDR2 is FYNNEI. This CDR3 region has 14 residues. Trimming took 9 bases from V and 1 from J, leaving 12 bases between them. In DNA, the CDR3 is TGTGCCAGTGTCGGGGTTGTGAACACCGGGGAGCTGTTTTTT. It encodes CASVGVVNTGELFF.

The CDR3: CASSSPRQTNTEAFF. The DNA of the CDR3 is TGTGCCAGCAGTTCTCCTAGACAGACCAACACTGAAGCTTTCTTT. The V gene is TRBV28, the J gene TRBJ1-1; D may be TRBD1 (5 bases). Germline V gene lookup returns CDR1 MDHEN and CDR2 SYDVKM. V dropped 4 bases and J dropped 2 bases, with 14 bases sitting between them. There are 15 residues in the CDR3.

The gene calls are TRBV14 and TRBJ2-2; TRBD2 aligns across 7 bases. The V segment lost 1 base and the J segment 8 bases; nucleotides outside the gene matches: 13. The CDR3 loop spans 17 amino acids. CDR1 is SGHDN and CDR2 is FVKESK in the germline V gene. CDR3: CASSQVVWAGVAGELFF. CDR3 bases: TGTGCCAGCAGCCAAGTGGTCTGGGCGGGAGTCGCGGGGGAGCTGTTTTTT.

Comment on this clone: This sample also contains other DNA sequences that code for the same CDR3. The V call is TRBV5-1, the J call TRBJ1-3; D remains ambiguous. The CDR3 is 15 amino acids. Germline V gene lookup returns CDR1 SGHRS and CDR2 YFSETQ. Trimming left V 1 base short and J 0 bases short, with 8 bases between. The CDR3 bases are TGCGCCAGCAGCTTGACGGGTAGCTCTGGAAACACCATATATTTT. Protein: CASSLTGSSGNTIYF.

This clone was picked up a small number of times. The V gene is TRBV6-1, the J gene TRBJ1-5, with unresolved D. There are 15 residues in the CDR3. Per the germline V gene, CDR1 is MNHNS and CDR2 is SASEGT. Deletions cut 6 bases from V and 0 bases from J, with 12 bases between. This CDR3 is CASSVPTDSNQPQHF. The CDR3 nucleotides read TGTGCCAGCAGCGTCCCAACCGATAGCAATCAGCCCCAGCATTTT.

This sequence joins TRBV19 and TRBJ2-6, with no clear D. This CDR3 has 16 amino acids. V was trimmed by 2 bases and J by 0 bases, leaving 8 bases between them. CDR1 is LNHDA, CDR2 SQIVND, per germline (reference sequence). CDR3 residues: CASSIRRASGANVLTF. CDR3 bases: TGTGCCAGTAGTATACGGCGAGCCTCTGGGGCCAACGTCCTGACTTTC.

In its sample, this clone was seen a few times. The chain carries TRBV5-1 and TRBJ2-4, with D possibly being TRBD1 (5 bases). The V end lost 4 bases, the J end lost 8 bases, and 16 bases lay between the germline ends. There are 14 residues in the CDR3. Germline V lookup: CDR1 SGHRS, CDR2 YFSETQ. Here the CDR3 reads CASSLSTVVDIQYF. The CDR3 coding sequence is TGCGCCAGCAGCCTGTCGACAGTGGTGGACATTCAGTACTTC.

The chain combines TRBV30 with TRBJ1-5; 9 bases match TRBD1. CDR1 and CDR2 (germline): GTSNPN, SVGIG (reference sequence). J gave up 4 bases and V 5 bases, and 6 bases lay outside the gene matches. CDR3 length: 14 residues. CDR3 sequence: CAWGGQGRNQPQHF. In nucleotides, the CDR3 is TGTGCCTGGGGAGGACAGGGGAGGAATCAGCCCCAGCATTTT. Full variable domain (outside the CDR3, taken from reference TRBV30 and TRBJ1-5): SQTIHQWPATLVQPVGSPLSLECTVEGTSNPNLYWYRQAAGRGLQLLFYSVGIGQISSEVPQNLSASRPQDRQFILSSKKLLLSDSGFYLCAWGGQGRNQPQHFGDGTRLSIL.

Concerning this clone itself: The sample has other DNA sequences that encode this CDR3 too. V is TRBV4-2 and J is TRBJ1-1; D remains unclear. V was trimmed by 0 bases and J by 0 bases, leaving 5 bases between them. Germline assignment: CDR1 LGHNA and CDR2 YNFKEQ. This CDR3 is built from 14 residues. The CDR3 region has the DNA TGTGCCAGCAGCCAAGATCTCCTGAACACTGAAGCTTTCTTT. Its protein product is CASSQDLLNTEAFF.